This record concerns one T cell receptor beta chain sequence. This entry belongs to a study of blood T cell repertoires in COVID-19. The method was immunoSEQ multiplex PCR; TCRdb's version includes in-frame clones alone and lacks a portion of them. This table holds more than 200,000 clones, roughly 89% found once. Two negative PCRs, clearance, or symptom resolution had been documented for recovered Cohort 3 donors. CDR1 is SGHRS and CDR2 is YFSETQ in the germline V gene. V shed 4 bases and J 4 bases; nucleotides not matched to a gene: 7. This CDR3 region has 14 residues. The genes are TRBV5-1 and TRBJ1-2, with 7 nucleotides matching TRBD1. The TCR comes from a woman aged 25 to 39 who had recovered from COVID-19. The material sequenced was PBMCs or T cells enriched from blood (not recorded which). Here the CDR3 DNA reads TGCGCCAGCAGCATCGGACAGGTCGGCTATGGCTACACCTTC. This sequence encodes CASSIGQVGYGYTF.